This T cell receptor (beta chain) originates from a study of T cells in tuberculosis. Overall study results and limits: Active tuberculosis cases were adults; controls were adolescents.

With respect to this clone: What it recognizes is unknown.

The CDR3 covers 14 residues. CDR1 is SGHTA and CDR2 is FQGNSA in the germline V gene. The V and J ends lost 7 bases and 8 bases respectively, with 20 bases between them. TCRdb's copy holds only in-frame clones and misses some; the assay was immunoSEQ multiplex PCR. This sample yields around 29,000 clones, of which 90% to 95% are seen a single time; about 4.9% belongs to the top ten. Adolescents were screened for latent TB by skin test and IGRA. This sequence was found in a donor between 10 and 29 years old with latent tuberculosis or without tuberculosis infection. V is TRBV7-2 and J is TRBJ1-2, with D maybe TRBD1 (5 bases). Sequenced material: PBMCs. The CDR3 coding sequence is TGTGCCAGCACAGGTCTCGGGGGAGTGGGAGGCTACACCTTC. Protein product: CASTGLGGVGGYTF.